This T cell receptor (beta chain) stems from a study of shared T cell receptors in the human thymus. The CDR3 has 15 residues. CDR1 MNHEY and CDR2 SVGAGI come from the germline V gene. V gave up 0 bases and J gave up 2 bases, with 10 bases separating them. Sequencing was performed with immunoSEQ multiplex PCR; in TCRdb, only in-frame clones are kept and a portion is missing. Among around 340,000 clones listed, roughly 94% were seen once. The TCR comes from a human donor. Source material: thymocytes. The V and J genes are TRBV6-5 and TRBJ1-2; D is unresolved. The CDR3 sequence: CASSYSLGGNYGYTF. DNA for the CDR3: TGTGCCAGCAGTTACTCCCTGGGCGGGAACTATGGCTACACCTTC.